This T cell receptor (beta chain) appears in the sequencing data of a study of T cell repertoires in cytomegalovirus infection. Study overall: CMV epitopes in the study were HLA-C-restricted (recently identified) and HLA-B-restricted (well studied). Shared public TCR beta signatures pointed to both CMV infection and a matching HLA type.

In regard to this clonotype: Antigen specificity is unknown.

In TCRdb, the reads were re-called with MiXCR into one record per CDR3 protein. The sample yields 360,000 or so distinct CDR3 sequences, around a third seen once. Overall study findings and caveats: Cumulative public TCR beta family frequency identified CMV carriers with the relevant HLA. HLA-C-restricted CMV-specific TCR beta clonotypes were dominant in the ex vivo response.

The CDR3 totals 16 residues. The V gene lost 5 bases and the J gene lost 7 bases, with 20 bases spanning the gap. Per the germline V gene, CDR1 is KGHDR and CDR2 is SFDVKD. Here the sequenced sample was cultured PBMCs, taken from culture after CMV antigen stimulation. This receptor was taken from a human donor in good health (CMV status not recorded). Some clones in this sample may be carry-over from other donors' samples. The genes are TRBV24-1 and TRBJ1-5, with D perhaps matching TRBD1 (5 bases). The CDR3 DNA reads TGTGCCACCAGTGCGTCTCCTAGGGGAGGGAGCCAGCCCCAGCATTTT. Its protein product is CATSASPRGGSQPQHF.